A single sample gave rise to the 19 T cell receptor beta chains below, sequenced in a study of blood T cell dynamics during melanoma immunotherapy. These receptors' antigens are unknown. This table comes from immunoSEQ multiplex PCR, and its TCRdb copy is limited to in-frame clones, with some not included. The top ten hold roughly 5.1% of the sample, which has some 2,200 clones, 76% seen once. The time point is: week 3, after first cycle of checkpoint inhibitor. TIE cells were CD3+ CD4- CD8+ CD45RA- CD45RO-high CD27- CCR7- memory T cells. Whole-study findings and limits: The most clonal sorted CD8+ subset, immune-effector cells, was closest to cell-free DNA CDR3 sequences.

The sample consisted of CD8+ T cells from blood, taken from a patient treated with checkpoint blockade. The origin of the receptors is a human donor with melanoma.

This clone turned up a few times. V is TRBV14 and J is TRBJ1-3, with D possibly being TRBD1 (5 bases). Germline V gene sequence: CDR1 SGHDN, CDR2 FVKESK. Trimming left V 1 base short and J 0 bases short, with 13 bases between. The CDR3 length is 17 residues. DNA for the CDR3: TGTGCCAGCAGCCAAGTGGGCGTAGGACACTCTGGAAACACCATATATTTT. Translation: CASSQVGVGHSGNTIYF.

The genes are TRBV6-6 and TRBJ2-5, with 9 bases identical to TRBD1. The J call is doubtful: the DNA matches TRBJ2-7 better. CDR1 MNHNY and CDR2 SVGAGI come from the germline V gene (reference sequence). There are 13 residues in the CDR3. The CDR3 is CASSKTGGYEQYF. The CDR3 DNA reads as TGTGCCAGCAGTAAGACAGGGGGCTACGAGCAGTACTTC.

This sequence joins TRBV4-1 and TRBJ2-7, with unresolved D. This CDR3 has 16 residues. V was trimmed by 0 bases and J by 0 bases, leaving 12 bases between them. Germline V gene sequence: CDR1 MGHRA, CDR2 YSYEKL. CDR3 DNA: TGCGCCAGCAGCCAAGAGCCCCCAGGTTTCTCCTACGAGCAGTACTTC. It is translated as CASSQEPPGFSYEQYF.

The chain recombines TRBV19 with TRBJ2-7; TRBD1 aligns across 7 bases. CDR3 length: 14 residues. CDR1 is LNHDA and CDR2 is SQIVND in the germline V gene (reference sequence). V was pared by 3 bases and J by 2 bases, with 4 bases of the junction left unmatched. The CDR3: CASSMGQGAYEQYF. DNA for the CDR3: TGTGCCAGTAGTATGGGCCAGGGGGCCTACGAGCAGTACTTC.

The V and J genes are TRBV28 and TRBJ2-1; D possibly corresponds to TRBD2 (6 bases). Germline CDR1 MDHEN, CDR2 SYDVKM. Between the trimmed V and J ends, which lost 4 bases and 8 bases, there was a span of 12 bases. CDR3 length: 13 residues. Here the CDR3 reads CASSSGTGDEQFF. CDR3 nucleotides: TGTGCCAGCAGTTCCGGGACTGGCGATGAGCAGTTCTTC.

This sequence joins TRBV4-1 and TRBJ2-1, with TRBD1 as a possible D gene (6 bases). The CDR3 is 15 amino acids. V was shortened by 4 bases and J by 7 bases, with 17 bases between the two germline ends. From germline, CDR1 is MGHRA and CDR2 YSYEKL. The CDR3 nucleotides read TGCGCCAGCAGCCCCAACAGGGCCGCTAATAATGAGCAGTTCTTC. This encodes CASSPNRAANNEQFF.

The rearrangement links TRBV6-6 to TRBJ1-2; 8 bases line up with TRBD1. Germline trimming cut 6 bases from V and 8 bases from J; bases unmatched to any gene: 8. Germline CDR1 and CDR2: MNHNY and SVGAGI (reference sequence). CDR3 size: 13 residues. The CDR3, as DNA: TGTGCCAGCAGCCCCGGACAGGGCTGGGGCTACACCTTC. As protein: CASSPGQGWGYTF.

This chain links TRBV19 with TRBJ1-2, with 9 bases fitting TRBD1. With 3 bases clipped from V and 4 bases from J, the junction kept 6 bases outside the gene matches. The CDR3 has 15 amino acids. Germline V gene data show CDR1 as LNHDA and CDR2 as SQIVND (reference sequence). The DNA for the CDR3 is TGTGCCAGTAGTATCGGGACAGGGTTGATCTATGGCTACACCTTC. It translates to CASSIGTGLIYGYTF.

This chain uses TRBV7-3 with TRBJ2-7; D call uncertain. This CDR3 has 12 residues. Germline CDR1 and CDR2: SGHTA and FQGTGA. V was trimmed by 2 bases and J by 4 bases, leaving 6 bases between them. The CDR3 nucleotides read TGTGCCAGCAGCTTAGAAGAGTACGAGCAGTACTTC. Translating it yields CASSLEEYEQYF.

This clone has a handful of counts. The chain is built from TRBV27 and TRBJ2-7; a possible D gene is TRBD2 (6 bases). V was trimmed by 2 bases and J by 7 bases, leaving 12 bases between them. This CDR3 has 13 residues. The V gene's germline CDR1 is MNHEY and CDR2 SMNVEV (reference sequence). The CDR3 coding sequence is TGTGCCAGCAGTTTAGTTCCAGGGACTGAGCAGTACTTC. Translating it yields CASSLVPGTEQYF.

This clone was detected only a few times. V and J are TRBV7-9 and TRBJ1-2; a possible D gene is TRBD1 (5 bases). This CDR3 is 15 amino acids long. The germline V and J ends were trimmed by 5 bases and 4 bases, with 17 bases remaining between them. The germline CDR1 and CDR2 sequences are SEHNR and FQNEAQ (reference sequence). CDR3 amino acids: CASSQGPILSYGYTF. CDR3 in DNA: TGTGCCAGCAGCCAGGGACCGATACTTAGCTATGGCTACACCTTC.

This chain joins TRBV27 and TRBJ2-2, with D hard to call. Germline CDR1 reads MNHEY; CDR2 reads SMNVEV (reference sequence). This CDR3 spans 13 amino acids. The germline V and J ends were trimmed by 2 bases and 6 bases, with 7 bases remaining between them. The CDR3 sequence is CASSLGQSGELFF. The DNA for the CDR3 is TGTGCCAGCAGTTTAGGGCAGTCCGGGGAGCTGTTTTTT.

This chain joins TRBV18 and TRBJ1-2; no reliable D call. The CDR3 contains 16 residues. V lost 3 bases to trimming and J lost 5 bases, with 19 bases between them. Germline-derived CDR1 and CDR2 are KGHSH and LQKENI. CDR3 nucleotide sequence: TGTGCCAGCTCACCCGCGCTACCTCTGGCGTCTTATGGCTACACCTTC. The encoded protein is CASSPALPLASYGYTF. The complete variable domain, with remaining parts taken from reference TRBV18 and TRBJ1-2, reads NAGVMQNPRHLVRRRGQEARLRCSPMKGHSHVYWYRQLPEEGLKFMVYLQKENIIDESGMPKERFSAEFPKEGPSILRIQQVVRGDSAAYFCASSPALPLASYGYTFGSGTRLTVV.

V and J are TRBV28 and TRBJ2-5; 7 bases line up with TRBD1. The CDR3 runs to 15 residues. Germline loops: CDR1 MDHEN, CDR2 SYDVKM. Trimming removed 6 bases from V and 3 bases from J; junction bases left unmatched: 10. Here the CDR3 DNA reads TGTGCCAGCAGCCCTCCGGGACAGATAGAAGAGACCCAGTACTTC. The encoded protein is CASSPPGQIEETQYF.

As DNA, the CDR3 is TGTGCCAGTAGTATCTTAGGGACAGGGGAGCAGTACTTC. This encodes CASSILGTGEQYF. V and J are TRBV19 and TRBJ2-7; TRBD1 agrees at 9 bases. Unmatched junction bases numbered 4, after V lost 3 bases and J lost 7 bases. The CDR3 spans 13 residues. Germline V gives CDR1 LNHDA, CDR2 SQIVND (reference sequence).

The gene calls are TRBV6-6 and TRBJ2-7, with 7 bases matching TRBD2. The length of the CDR3 is 14 residues. V shed 2 bases, J shed 3 bases, and the junction held 4 bases outside the gene matches. Germline CDR1 and CDR2: MNHNY and SVGAGI (reference sequence). CDR3 DNA: TGTGCCAGCAGTTACGGGGGGGACGGCTACGAGCAGTACTTC. It codes for CASSYGGDGYEQYF.

The CDR3 sequence is CASSGRAASGTGELFF. The CDR3 DNA reads as TGTGCCAGCAGTGGTCGGGCGGCTAGCGGCACCGGGGAGCTGTTTTTT. This sequence joins TRBV25-1 and TRBJ2-2; 7 bases map to TRBD2. Germline V gene sequence: CDR1 MGHDK, CDR2 SYGVNS. Germline trimming cut 4 bases from V and 4 bases from J; bases unmatched to any gene: 9. The CDR3 runs to 16 residues.

The sample holds a few counts of this clone. This chain joins TRBV27 and TRBJ2-7; tentatively, D is TRBD2 (5 bases). Germline V gene data show CDR1 as MNHEY and CDR2 as SMNVEV (reference sequence). The ends were cut back, 5 bases at V and 3 bases at J, with 26 bases in the middle. The CDR3 extends over 18 amino acids. CDR3 residues: CASSLTPPLGGFHYEQYF. The CDR3 bases are TGTGCCAGCAGTCTGACTCCCCCCCTTGGCGGGTTCCACTACGAGCAGTACTTC.

The chain joins TRBV12-5 to TRBJ2-1, with 7 bases aligning to TRBD1. V shed 0 bases and J 8 bases; nucleotides not matched to a gene: 7. Germline values: CDR1 LGHNT, CDR2 FRNRAP. The CDR3 has 15 residues. The CDR3 loop is CASGLVRGPIDEQFF. Written as DNA, the CDR3 is TGTGCTAGTGGTTTGGTAAGGGGGCCTATCGATGAGCAGTTCTTC.